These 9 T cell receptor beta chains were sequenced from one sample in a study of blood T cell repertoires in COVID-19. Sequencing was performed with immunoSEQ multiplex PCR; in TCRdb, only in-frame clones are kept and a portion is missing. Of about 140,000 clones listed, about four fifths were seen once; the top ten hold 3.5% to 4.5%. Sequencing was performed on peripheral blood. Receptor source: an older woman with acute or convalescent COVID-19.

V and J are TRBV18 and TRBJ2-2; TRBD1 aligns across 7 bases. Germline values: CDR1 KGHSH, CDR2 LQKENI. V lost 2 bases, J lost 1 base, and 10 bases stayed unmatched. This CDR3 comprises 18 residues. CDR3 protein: CASSPKSGQAMNTGELFF. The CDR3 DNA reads TGTGCCAGCTCACCAAAATCCGGACAGGCTATGAACACCGGGGAGCTGTTTTTT.

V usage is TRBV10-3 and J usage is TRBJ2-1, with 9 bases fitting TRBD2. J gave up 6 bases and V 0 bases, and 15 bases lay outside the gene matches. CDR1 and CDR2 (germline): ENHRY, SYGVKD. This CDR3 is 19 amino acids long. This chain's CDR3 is CAISESGLARVRVGNEQFF. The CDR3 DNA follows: TGTGCCATCAGTGAGTCGGGACTAGCCCGAGTAAGGGTGGGCAATGAGCAGTTCTTC.

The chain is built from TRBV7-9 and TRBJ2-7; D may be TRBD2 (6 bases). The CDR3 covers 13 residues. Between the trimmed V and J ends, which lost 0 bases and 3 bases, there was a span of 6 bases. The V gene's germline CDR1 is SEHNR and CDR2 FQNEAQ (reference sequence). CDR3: CASSLARGYEQYF. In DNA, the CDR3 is TGTGCCAGCAGCTTAGCGCGGGGCTACGAGCAGTACTTC.

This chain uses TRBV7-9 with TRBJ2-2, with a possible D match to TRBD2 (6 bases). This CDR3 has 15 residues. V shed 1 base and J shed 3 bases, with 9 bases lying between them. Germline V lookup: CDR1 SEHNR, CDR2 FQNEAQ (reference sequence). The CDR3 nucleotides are TGTGCCAGCAGCTTAGGTGGCGGGGACACCGGGGAGCTGTTTTTT. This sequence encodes CASSLGGGDTGELFF.

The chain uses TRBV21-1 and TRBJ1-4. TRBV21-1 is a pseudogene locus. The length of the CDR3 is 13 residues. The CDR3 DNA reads TGTGCCAGCAGCAGGGGGAGGTTTGAAAAACTGTTTTTT. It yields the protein CASSRGRFEKLFF.

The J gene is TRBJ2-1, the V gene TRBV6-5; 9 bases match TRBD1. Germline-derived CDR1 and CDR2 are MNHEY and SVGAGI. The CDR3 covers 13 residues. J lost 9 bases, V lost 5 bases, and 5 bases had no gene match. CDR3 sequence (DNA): TGTGCCAGCAGTCCGCGACAGGGGGGTGAGCAGTTCTTC. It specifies CASSPRQGGEQFF.

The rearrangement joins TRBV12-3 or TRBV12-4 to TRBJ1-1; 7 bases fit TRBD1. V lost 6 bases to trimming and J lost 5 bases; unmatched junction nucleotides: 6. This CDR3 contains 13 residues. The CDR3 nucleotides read TGTGCCAGCAGCGGATCAGGGGGGACTGAAGCTTTCTTT. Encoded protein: CASSGSGGTEAFF.

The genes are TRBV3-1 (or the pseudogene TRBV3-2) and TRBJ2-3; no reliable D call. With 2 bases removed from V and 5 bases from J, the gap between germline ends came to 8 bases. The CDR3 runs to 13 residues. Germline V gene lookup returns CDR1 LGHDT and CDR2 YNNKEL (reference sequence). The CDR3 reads CASSQFGGDTQYF. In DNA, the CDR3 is TGTGCCAGCAGCCAATTCGGCGGAGATACGCAGTATTTT.

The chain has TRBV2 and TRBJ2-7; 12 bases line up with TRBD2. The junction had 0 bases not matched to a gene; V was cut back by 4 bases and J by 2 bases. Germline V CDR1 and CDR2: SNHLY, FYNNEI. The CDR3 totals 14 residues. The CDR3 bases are TGTGCCAGCAGTGGGACTAGCGGGACCTACGAGCAGTACTTC. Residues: CASSGTSGTYEQYF.